Listed below are T cell receptor beta chains from one sample, sequenced in a study of Graves' ophthalmopathy and Graves' hyperthyroidism. TCRdb fed the multiplex PCR reads into MiXCR, producing one record per CDR3 protein. The sample shows about 700,000 distinct CDR3 sequences, around 40% of them seen only once. Input material: peripheral blood. Receptors originate from an adult man with Graves' ophthalmopathy. Each CDR3 is given with its conserved first and last residue. Clone size appears in some rows only: once, few, many, or a class for an expanded clone.

TRBV19	TRBJ1-2	many	CASRSLDVDGYTF
TRBV2	TRBJ1-2	-	CASSPPIRAGTAYTF
TRBV7-6	TRBJ1-4	few	CASSLGQVGVEKLFF
TRBV24-1	TRBJ2-3	-	CATSDLGHRSDTQYF
TRBV5-1	TRBJ2-5	many	CASSPTTGLGETQYF
TRBV2	TRBJ1-5	-	CASREGVGDQPQHF
TRBV20-1	TRBJ1-5	-	CSARATEYASQPQHF
TRBV12-3/TRBV12-4	TRBJ1-2	few	CASSPASKLHYGYTF
TRBV19	TRBJ2-7	many	CASSNIQNYEQYF
TRBV7-3	TRBJ2-7	-	CASSQQQTVYEQYF
TRBV19	TRBJ2-2	few	CASSSRGGRGPGELFF
TRBV7-8	TRBJ2-5	-	CASSVDPSGTSGETQYF
TRBV10-3	TRBJ2-7	-	CASSLPGTIEQYF
TRBV20-1	TRBJ1-1	-	CSASPTPDTEAFF
TRBV15	TRBJ1-1	many	CATSPAGSMFTEAFF
TRBV10-3	TRBJ1-3	many	CAISESSYSGNTIYF
TRBV7-9	TRBJ2-6	-	CASRRSIGQGVSGANVLTF
TRBV2	TRBJ1-6	-	CASRDRDMDLSLLHF
TRBV7-8	TRBJ2-7	few	CASSFERASSYEQYF
TRBV20-1	TRBJ1-2	many	CSARQGAYGYTF
TRBV9	TRBJ1-5	-	CASSRSTGSDSNQPQHF
TRBV25-1	TRBJ1-3	medium-sized	CASSEPSGSGNTIYF
TRBV28	TRBJ2-7	-	CASKELESEQYF
TRBV7-3	TRBJ2-3	-	CASSSQGRSSTDTQYF
TRBV9	TRBJ1-1	few	CASSPRMQNTEAFF
TRBV6-6	TRBJ1-4	many	CASSEPDSEKLFF
TRBV19	TRBJ1-5	-	CASSIRPYNQPQHF
TRBV10-3	TRBJ1-4	once	CAISGGTGANEKLFF
TRBV2	TRBJ1-1	once	CASSEAGTTEAFF
TRBV7-9	TRBJ2-5	many	CASSLDPTGRQTQYF
TRBV20-1	TRBJ2-7	few	CSAKGEPREQYF
TRBV7-2	TRBJ2-3	once	CASGDTSTDTQYF
TRBV11-1	TRBJ2-7	-	CASSSFGQGDYEQYF
TRBV7-2	TRBJ2-7	few	CASSLSPGLAGAYEQYF
TRBV6-1	TRBJ1-2	few	CASSAQGARVYGYTF
TRBV24-1	TRBJ1-5	-	CASIWRDRYYQPQHF
TRBV30	TRBJ1-6	-	CAWSPRDSLHF
TRBV7-2	TRBJ1-1	few	CASSFLGGMNTEAFF
TRBV7-2	TRBJ2-2	few	CAGGGQVTGELFF
TRBV24-1	TRBJ2-5	-	CATSDPGTVEQETQYF
TRBV2	TRBJ2-5	few	CACRREGQETQYF
TRBV3-1	TRBJ2-7	-	CASSQGGEGYEQYF
TRBV25-1	TRBJ2-2	-	CASSARGLAGGNTGELFF
TRBV20-1	TRBJ1-4	few	CSARHGSANEKLFF
TRBV6-5	TRBJ2-7	many	CASRGTGPHEQYF
TRBV29-1	TRBJ1-5	many	CSVRQGASQPQHF
TRBV20-1	TRBJ2-5	-	CSAKLAGVRETQYF
TRBV20-1	TRBJ2-2	once	CSARQRGVVGELFF
TRBV11-2	TRBJ2-1	-	CASSKDPTGEEQFF
TRBV24-1	TRBJ2-1	few	CATSDLGAGPSYNEQFF
TRBV25-1	TRBJ2-2	-	CASRDPPDKVGELFF
TRBV14	TRBJ1-1	few	CASSAGHANTEAFF
TRBV12-3/TRBV12-4	TRBJ1-1	few	CASSFSDRVTEAFF
TRBV7-6	TRBJ1-5	few	CASSLGQGGEPQHF
TRBV11-2	TRBJ2-2	few	CASSSGLRNTGELFF